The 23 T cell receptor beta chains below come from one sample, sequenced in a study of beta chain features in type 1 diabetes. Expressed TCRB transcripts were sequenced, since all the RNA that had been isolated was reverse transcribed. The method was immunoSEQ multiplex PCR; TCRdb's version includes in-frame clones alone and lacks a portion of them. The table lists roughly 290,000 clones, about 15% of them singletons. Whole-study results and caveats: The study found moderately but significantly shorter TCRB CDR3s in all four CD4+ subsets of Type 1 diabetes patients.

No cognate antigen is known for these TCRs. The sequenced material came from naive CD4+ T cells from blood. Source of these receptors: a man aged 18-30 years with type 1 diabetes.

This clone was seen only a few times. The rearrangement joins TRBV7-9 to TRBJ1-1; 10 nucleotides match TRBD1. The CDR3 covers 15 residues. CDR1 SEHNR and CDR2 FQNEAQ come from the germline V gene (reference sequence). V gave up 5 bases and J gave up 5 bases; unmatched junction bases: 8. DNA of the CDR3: TGTGCCAGCAGCCGAGGGACAGGGGTTGGTACTGAAGCTTTCTTT. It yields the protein CASSRGTGVGTEAFF.

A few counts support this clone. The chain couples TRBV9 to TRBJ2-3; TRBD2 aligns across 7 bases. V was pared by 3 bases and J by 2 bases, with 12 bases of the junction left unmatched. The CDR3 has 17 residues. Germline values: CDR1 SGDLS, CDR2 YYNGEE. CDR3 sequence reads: CASSAGSGTIYTDTQYF. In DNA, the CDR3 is TGTGCCAGCAGCGCCGGGAGCGGGACTATCTACACAGATACGCAGTATTTT.

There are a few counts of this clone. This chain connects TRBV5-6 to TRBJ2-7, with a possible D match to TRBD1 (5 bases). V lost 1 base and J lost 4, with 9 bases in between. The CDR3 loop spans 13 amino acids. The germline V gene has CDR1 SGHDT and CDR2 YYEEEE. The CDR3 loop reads CASSLRQTYEQYF. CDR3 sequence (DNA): TGTGCCAGCAGCTTGAGACAGACGTACGAGCAGTACTTC.

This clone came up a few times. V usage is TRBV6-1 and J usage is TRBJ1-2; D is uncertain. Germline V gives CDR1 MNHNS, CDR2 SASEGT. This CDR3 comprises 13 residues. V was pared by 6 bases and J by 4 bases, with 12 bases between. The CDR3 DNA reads TGTGCCAGCAGAGACAAGTCTTCCTATGGCTACACCTTC. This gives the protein CASRDKSSYGYTF.

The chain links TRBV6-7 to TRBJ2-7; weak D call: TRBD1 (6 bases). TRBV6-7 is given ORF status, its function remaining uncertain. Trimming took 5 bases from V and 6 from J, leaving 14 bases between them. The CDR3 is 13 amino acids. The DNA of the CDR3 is TGTGCCAGCAGTGAACAGGGATCGGGCGAGCAGTACTTC. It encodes CASSEQGSGEQYF.

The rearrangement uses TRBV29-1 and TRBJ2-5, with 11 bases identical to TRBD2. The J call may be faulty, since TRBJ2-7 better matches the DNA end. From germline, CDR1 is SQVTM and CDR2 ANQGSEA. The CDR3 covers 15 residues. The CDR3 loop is CSVGGTSGRSYEQYF. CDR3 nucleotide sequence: TGCAGCGTCGGAGGGACTAGCGGACGGAGCTACGAGCAGTACTTC.

CDR3 DNA: TGCACCAGCAGCCAAGAACATCCGACTCTGGACTCCTACGAGCAGTACTTC. Translated: CTSSQEHPTLDSYEQYF. The J gene is TRBJ2-7, the V gene TRBV1; the listed D gene, TRBD2, was not tested against the DNA. TRBV1 is a pseudogene. The CDR3 length is 17 residues.

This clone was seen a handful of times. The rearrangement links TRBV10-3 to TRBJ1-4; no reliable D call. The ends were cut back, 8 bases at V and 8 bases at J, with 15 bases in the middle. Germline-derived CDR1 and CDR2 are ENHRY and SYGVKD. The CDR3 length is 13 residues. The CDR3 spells CAISPVAREKLFF. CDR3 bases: TGTGCCATCTCTCCCGTGGCGCGGGAAAAACTGTTTTTT.

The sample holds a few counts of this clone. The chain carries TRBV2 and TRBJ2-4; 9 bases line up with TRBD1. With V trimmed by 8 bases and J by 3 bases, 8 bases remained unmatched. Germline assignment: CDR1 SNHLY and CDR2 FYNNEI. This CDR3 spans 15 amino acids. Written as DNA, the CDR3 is TGTGCCAGCGGACGGACAGGGGTCGGCAAAAACATTCAGTACTTC. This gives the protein CASGRTGVGKNIQYF.

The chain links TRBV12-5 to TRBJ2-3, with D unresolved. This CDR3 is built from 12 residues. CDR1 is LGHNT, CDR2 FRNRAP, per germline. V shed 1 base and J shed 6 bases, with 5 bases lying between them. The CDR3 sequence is CASGLGSDTQYF. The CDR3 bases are TGTGCTAGTGGTTTGGGGAGCGATACGCAGTATTTT.

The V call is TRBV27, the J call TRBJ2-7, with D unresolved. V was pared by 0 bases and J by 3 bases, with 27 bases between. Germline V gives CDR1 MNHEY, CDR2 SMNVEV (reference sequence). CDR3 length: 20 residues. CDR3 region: CASSLSLNTPGLEIYYEQYF. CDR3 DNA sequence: TGTGCCAGCAGTTTATCGTTGAACACCCCGGGTTTAGAGATTTACTACGAGCAGTACTTC.

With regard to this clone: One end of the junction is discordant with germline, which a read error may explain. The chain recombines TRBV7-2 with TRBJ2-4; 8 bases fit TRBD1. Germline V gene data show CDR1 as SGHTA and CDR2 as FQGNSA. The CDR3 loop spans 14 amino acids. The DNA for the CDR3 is TGTGCCAGCAGCCAAGACAGGGGCGACGCGATTCGGTACTTC. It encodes CASSQDRGDAIRYF. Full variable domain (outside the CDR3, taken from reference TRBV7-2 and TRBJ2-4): GAGVSQSPSNKVTEKGKDVELRCDPISGHTALYWYRQSLGQGLEFLIYFQGNSAPDKSGLPSDRFSAERTGGSVSTLTIQRTQQEDSAVYLCASSQDRGDAIRYFGAGTRLSVL.

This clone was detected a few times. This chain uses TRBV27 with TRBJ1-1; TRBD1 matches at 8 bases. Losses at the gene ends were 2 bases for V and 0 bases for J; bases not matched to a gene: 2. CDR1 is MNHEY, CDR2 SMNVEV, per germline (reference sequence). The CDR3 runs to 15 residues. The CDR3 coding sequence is TGTGCCAGCAGTTTACGGACAGGGTTGAACACTGAAGCTTTCTTT. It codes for CASSLRTGLNTEAFF.

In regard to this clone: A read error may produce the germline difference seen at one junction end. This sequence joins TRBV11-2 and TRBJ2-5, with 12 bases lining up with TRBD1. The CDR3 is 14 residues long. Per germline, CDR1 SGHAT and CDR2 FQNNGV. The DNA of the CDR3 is TGTGCCAGCAGCGAGGGACAGGGGGCCGGCCCCAGTAACTTC. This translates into CASSEGQGAGPSNF. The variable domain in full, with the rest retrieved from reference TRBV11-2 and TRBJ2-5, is EAGVAQSPRYKIIEKRQSVAFWCNPISGHATLYWYQQILGQGPKLLIQFQNNGVVDDSQLPKDRFSAERLKGVDSTLKIQPAKLEDSAVYLCASSEGQGAGPSNFGPGTRLLVL.

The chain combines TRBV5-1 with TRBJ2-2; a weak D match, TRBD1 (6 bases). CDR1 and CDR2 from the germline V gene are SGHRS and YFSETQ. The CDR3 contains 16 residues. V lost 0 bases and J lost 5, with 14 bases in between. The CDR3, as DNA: TGCGCCAGCAGCTTGGCCAGGGACATGGGAACCGGGGAGCTGTTTTTT. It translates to CASSLARDMGTGELFF.

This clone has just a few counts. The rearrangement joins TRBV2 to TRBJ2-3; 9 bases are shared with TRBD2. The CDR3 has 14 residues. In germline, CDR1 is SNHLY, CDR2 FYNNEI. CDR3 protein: CGGPLAGLGATQYF. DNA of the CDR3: TGTGGAGGCCCGCTAGCGGGGCTGGGGGCAACGCAGTATTTT.

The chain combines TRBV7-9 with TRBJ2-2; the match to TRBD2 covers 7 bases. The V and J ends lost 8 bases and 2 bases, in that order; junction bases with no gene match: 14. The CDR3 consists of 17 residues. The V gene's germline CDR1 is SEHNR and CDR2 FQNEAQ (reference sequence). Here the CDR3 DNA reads TGTGCCAGCGGAAGGCTAGCGGACGGCCGAAACACCGGGGAGCTGTTTTTT. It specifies CASGRLADGRNTGELFF.

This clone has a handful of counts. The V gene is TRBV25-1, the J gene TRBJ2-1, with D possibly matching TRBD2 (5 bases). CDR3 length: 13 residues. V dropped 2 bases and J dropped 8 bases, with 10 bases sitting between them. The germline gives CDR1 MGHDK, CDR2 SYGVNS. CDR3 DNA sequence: TGTGCCAGCAGTGAAGGCGGGTCCCATGAGCAGTTCTTC. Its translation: CASSEGGSHEQFF. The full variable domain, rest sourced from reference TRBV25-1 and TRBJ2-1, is EADIYQTPRYLVIGTGKKITLECSQTMGHDKMYWYQQDPGMELHLIHYSYGVNSTEKGDLSSESTVSRIRTEHFPLTLESARPSHTSQYLCASSEGGSHEQFFGPGTRLTVL.

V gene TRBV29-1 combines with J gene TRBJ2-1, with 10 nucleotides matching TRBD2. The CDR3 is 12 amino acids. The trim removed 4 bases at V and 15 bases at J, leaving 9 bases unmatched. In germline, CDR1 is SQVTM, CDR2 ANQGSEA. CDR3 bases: TGCAGCGTTGCCTCTAGCGGGAGAGTGCCGTTCTTC. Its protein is CSVASSGRVPFF.

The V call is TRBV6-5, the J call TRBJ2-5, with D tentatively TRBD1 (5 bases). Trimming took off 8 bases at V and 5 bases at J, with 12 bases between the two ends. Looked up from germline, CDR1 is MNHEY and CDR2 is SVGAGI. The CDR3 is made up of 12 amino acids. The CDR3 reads CASLGVEETQYF. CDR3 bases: TGTGCCAGCTTAGGGGTGGAGGAGACCCAGTACTTC.

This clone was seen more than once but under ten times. CDR3 protein: CASSRTSGRTGELFF. The CDR3 DNA follows: TGTGCCAGCAGCCGGACTAGCGGGAGGACCGGGGAGCTGTTTTTT. The chain combines TRBV5-4 with TRBJ2-2, with 14 bases matching TRBD2. In germline, CDR1 is SGHNT, CDR2 YYREEE (reference sequence). The CDR3 extends over 15 amino acids. Trimming removed 4 bases from V and 5 bases from J; junction bases left unmatched: 1.

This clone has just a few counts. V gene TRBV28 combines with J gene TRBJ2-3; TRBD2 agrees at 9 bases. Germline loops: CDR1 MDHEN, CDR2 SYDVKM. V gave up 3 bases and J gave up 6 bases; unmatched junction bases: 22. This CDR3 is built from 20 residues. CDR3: CASSFPGNGPGGGVYDTQYF. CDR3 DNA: TGTGCCAGCAGTTTTCCCGGAAATGGACCCGGCGGGGGGGTCTACGATACGCAGTATTTT.

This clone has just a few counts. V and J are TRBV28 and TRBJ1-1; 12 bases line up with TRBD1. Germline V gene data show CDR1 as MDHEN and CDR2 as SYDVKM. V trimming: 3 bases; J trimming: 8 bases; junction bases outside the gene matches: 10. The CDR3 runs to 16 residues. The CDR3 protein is CASSFEGTGGTREAFF. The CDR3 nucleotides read TGTGCCAGCAGTTTTGAAGGGACAGGGGGCACCAGGGAAGCTTTCTTT.